This TCR beta chain was recorded in a study of PD-1 blockade in classical Hodgkin lymphoma (dated by TCRdb to the early 2020s). Study-wide context: Nivolumab dosing was 3 mg/kg intravenously every 2 weeks, continuing until either disease progression or unacceptable toxicity. The study used TCR beta sequencing and CyTOF to define a peripheral blood immune signature of response to PD-1 blockade in classical Hodgkin lymphoma.

Details on this clone: Its antigen has not been determined. No quality values exist for individual bases; no much larger clone is one base distant.

The sample's time point label is to be understood as: cycle 1 day 1 (C1D1), immediately before nivolumab initiation. Every trial patient had relapsed following autologous stem cell transplantation, and prior brentuximab vedotin exposure was what differed among cohorts A, B and C. CD8+ T cells were purified from thawed PBMCs by magnetic negative selection with a Miltenyi CD8+ T cell isolation kit. The trial cohort was composed of around 60 patients with relapsed/refractory classical Hodgkin lymphoma, for whom complete response, partial response or progressive disease was recorded as best overall response. Trial patients were treated with single-agent nivolumab in the multi-cohort phase II CheckMate 205 trial. An independent review committee assessed best overall response by applying the 2007 International Working Group response criteria. PBMCs from the trial were collected at three points: immediately before nivolumab initiation (C1D1), and during therapy at cycle 2 day 1 and cycle 4 day 1. Peripheral blood was collected in 8 mL Vacutainer Cell Preparation Tubes, from which PBMCs were isolated by centrifugation and then cryopreserved. Purified CD4+ and CD8+ fractions were prepared only for cases where an additional PBMC sample was available. Magnetically labelled cells were removed on LS columns in a quadroMACS separator, and the flow-through was collected as the purified fraction.

Broad study findings and their caveats: By C4D1, a significant rise was seen in CD4+ TCR diversity but not in CD8+ TCR diversity (p=0.0027 vs p=0.16), and the rise was most apparent among complete responders (p=0.02). Baseline TCR diversity was reported to be lower in newly diagnosed patients than in healthy donors, and even lower in relapsed/refractory patients. Trial patients achieving complete response had baseline diversity similar to newly diagnosed patients, whereas partial responders and progressors had significantly lower diversity. Patients starting nivolumab less than 1 year after ASCT had lower diversity and were excluded from later analyses to avoid confounding by immune reconstitution. Only a single clinical trial cohort was studied, and what caused the repertoire differences, possibly disease activity or prior therapy, remained undefined.

Genomic DNA was isolated using the Qiagen DNeasy kit from unsorted PBMCs as well as from negatively selected CD4+ and CD8+ fractions. Amplification of TCR beta CDR3 regions was done by immunoSEQ multiplex PCR with primers that anneal to V and J segments. A synthetic immune receptor repertoire was used to minimize amplification bias, and any residual bias was removed computationally once sequencing was done. In the paper's pipeline: Custom Python scripts were used to quantify repertoire diversity as the Shannon entropy index. Unsorted, CD4+ and CD8+ repertoires were analyzed separately, except for combined analyses in which CD4+ and CD8+ sequences were merged in silico. Clonal expansion was defined as at least a 2-fold frequency increase after treatment relative to C1D1, with a pseudocount of 0.5 for undetected baseline clones. Singleton clones were defined as clones with 0 or 1 copy at C1D1, and non-singleton clones were defined as clones with 2 or more copies. Clones expanded in unsorted samples were annotated as CD4+, CD8+ or unknown by matching protein sequences in sorted samples from the same patient. Diversity changes from C1D1 to C4D1 were tested in paired samples using Wilcoxon tests. The immuneACCESS repertoire file appears here via TCRdb, limited to in-frame rearrangements. These files lack a portion of the clones; in checked studies, under half of the deficit traces to unresolved V genes, and the cause of the others is not known. The D gene and trimming were derived from the DNA, and the V and J assignments and clone size from that table. For this sample there are about 8,200 clones; 86% appear just once. Roughly a fifth of the sample is held by the ten biggest clonotypes.

The CDR3 numbers 14 residues from cysteine through phenylalanine. Here the CDR3 DNA is all that survives: 42 bases in frame from base 1. The germline V gene (reference sequence) yields SGHKS for CDR1 and YYEKEE for CDR2. A distance of 7 bases separates the germline ends of V and J, which lose 1 base and 0 bases respectively. This TCR derives from a human donor with classical Hodgkin lymphoma. The material was CD8+ T cells from blood, obtained at baseline. This sequence uses TRBV5-5 and TRBJ2-5, with the D gene uncertain. The sequence in DNA is TGTGCCAGCAGCTTGATTCCTTACCAAGAGACCCAGTACTTC. This is translated as CASSLIPYQETQYF.